This T cell receptor delta chain was captured in a study of Vδ1+ human thymocytes. This clone showed up just a few times. Its antigen is unknown. V lost 4 bases to trimming and J lost 4 bases; unmatched junction nucleotides: 18. Germline CDR1 is TSWWSYY and CDR2 is QGS. The CDR3 consists of 20 residues. The study, taken as a whole, reports: Unlike peripheral blood Vdelta1+ controls, thymic delta-chain sequences included about 20% Vdelta2 and few Vdelta3. Highly polyclonal TRG and TRD repertoires with Gaussian CDR3 length distributions appeared in thymus. TRD repertoires were essentially private, unlike widely shared TRG clonotypes.

The template was reverse-transcribed extracted RNA. The CDR3 regions were amplified by multiplex PCR from V-gene primers to a constant-region primer. TCRdb ran CATT on the multiplex PCR reads. The sample lists approximately 58,000 delta-chain clones; over 13% were seen once. Alphabeta T cells were depleted, then CD3+ Vdelta1+ Vdelta2- thymocytes were FACS-sorted. Between about 97% and 99.6% of sorted thymocytes were Vdelta1+. The TCR sequence derives from a girl under three years old who had congenital heart surgery. Sequencing input: Vdelta1+ gamma-delta thymocytes from the thymus. The subset here: FACS-sorted CD3+ TCRalphabeta- TCRVdelta1+ TCRVdelta2- thymocytes. The chain uses TRDV1 and TRDJ1, with 13 bases matching TRDD3. Here the CDR3 reads CALGAFPGATGGYAGDKLIF. The CDR3 DNA reads as TGTGCTCTTGGGGCCTTCCCAGGGGCTACTGGGGGATACGCCGGCGATAAACTCATCTTT.